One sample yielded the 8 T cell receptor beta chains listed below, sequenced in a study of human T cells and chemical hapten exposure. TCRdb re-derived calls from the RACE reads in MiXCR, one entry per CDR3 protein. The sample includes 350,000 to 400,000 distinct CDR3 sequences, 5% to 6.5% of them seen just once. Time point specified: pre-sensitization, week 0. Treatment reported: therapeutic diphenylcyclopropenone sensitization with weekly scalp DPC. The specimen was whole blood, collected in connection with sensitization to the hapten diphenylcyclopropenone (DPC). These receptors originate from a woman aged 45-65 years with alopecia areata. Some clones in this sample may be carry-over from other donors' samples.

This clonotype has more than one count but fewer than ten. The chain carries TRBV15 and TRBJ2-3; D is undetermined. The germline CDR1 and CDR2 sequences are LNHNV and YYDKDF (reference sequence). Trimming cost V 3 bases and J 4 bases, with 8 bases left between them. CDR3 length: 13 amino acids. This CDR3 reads CATSRAPPDTQYF. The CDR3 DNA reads TGTGCCACCAGCAGGGCCCCTCCAGATACGCAGTATTTT.

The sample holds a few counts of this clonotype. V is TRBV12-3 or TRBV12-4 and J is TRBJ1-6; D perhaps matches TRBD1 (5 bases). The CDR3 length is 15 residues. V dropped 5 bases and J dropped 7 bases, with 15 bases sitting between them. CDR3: CASSEGGVTNSPLHF. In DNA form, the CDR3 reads TGTGCCAGCAGTGAGGGAGGGGTTACGAATTCACCCCTCCACTTT.

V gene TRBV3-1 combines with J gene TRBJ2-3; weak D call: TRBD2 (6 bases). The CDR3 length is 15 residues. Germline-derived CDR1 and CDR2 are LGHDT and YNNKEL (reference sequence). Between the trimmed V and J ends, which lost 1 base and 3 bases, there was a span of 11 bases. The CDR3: CASSQGGGRTDTQYF. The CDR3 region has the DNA TGTGCCAGCAGCCAAGGGGGAGGACGAACAGATACGCAGTATTTT.

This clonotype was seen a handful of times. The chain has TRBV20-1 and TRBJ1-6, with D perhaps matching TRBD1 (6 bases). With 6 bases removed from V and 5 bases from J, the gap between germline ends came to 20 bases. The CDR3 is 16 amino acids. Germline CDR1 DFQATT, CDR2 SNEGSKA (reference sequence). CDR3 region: CSARPTQGSHNSPLHF. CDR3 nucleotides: TGCAGTGCCCGCCCTACACAGGGATCCCATAATTCACCCCTCCACTTT.

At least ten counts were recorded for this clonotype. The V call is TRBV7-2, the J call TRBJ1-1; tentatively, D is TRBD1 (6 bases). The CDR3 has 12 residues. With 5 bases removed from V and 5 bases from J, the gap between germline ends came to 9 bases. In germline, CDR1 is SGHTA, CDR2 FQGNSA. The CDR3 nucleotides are TGTGCCAGCAGCCACCAGGGGACTGAAGCTTTCTTT. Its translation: CASSHQGTEAFF.

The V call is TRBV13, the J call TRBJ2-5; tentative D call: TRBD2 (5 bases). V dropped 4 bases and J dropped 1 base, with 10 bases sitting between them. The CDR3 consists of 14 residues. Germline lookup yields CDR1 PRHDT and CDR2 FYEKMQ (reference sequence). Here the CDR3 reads CASSSRGSQETQYF. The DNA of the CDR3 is TGTGCCAGCAGCTCCCGGGGTTCCCAAGAGACCCAGTACTTC.

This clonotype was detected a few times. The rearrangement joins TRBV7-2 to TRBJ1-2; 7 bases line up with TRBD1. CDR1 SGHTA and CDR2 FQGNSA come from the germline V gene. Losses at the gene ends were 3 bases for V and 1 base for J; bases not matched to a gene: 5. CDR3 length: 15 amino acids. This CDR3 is CASSFYRGVNYGYTF. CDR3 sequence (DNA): TGTGCCAGCAGCTTTTACAGGGGCGTTAACTATGGCTACACCTTC.

CDR3 nucleotides: TGTGCCAGCAGCGCCGGTACCGGGATCATGGGGAAGCTGTTTTTT. Translated: CASSAGTGIMGKLFF. The chain couples TRBV9 to TRBJ2-2, with D perhaps TRBD2 (5 bases). The V end was cut by 3 bases, the J end by 12 bases, with 21 bases between. The CDR3 extends over 15 amino acids. Germline lookup yields CDR1 SGDLS and CDR2 YYNGEE.